This T cell receptor (beta chain) was sequenced for a study of radiation and T cells in renal cell carcinoma (dated by TCRdb to 2018 to 2020). As for the study more broadly: A total of around 50 samples underwent TCR beta sequencing, made up of roughly 26 tumors and about 27 peripheral blood samples. In the approximately 49 samples combined, roughly 4.4 million unique CDR3 nucleotide sequences were found, encoding 2.5 million or so unique CDR3 amino acid sequences. What the work shows at the level of the full study, not this receptor alone: Because only small tumor regions of roughly 1 g were available, intratumoral heterogeneity was not captured. The single-armed trial design could not address effects of radiation dose or scheduling on the TCR repertoire. Higher TCR clonality was observed in irradiated tumors than in controls, with an average of about 50% of the repertoire accounted for by the top 100 clonotypes, compared with roughly 40% in nephrectomy-only tumors. Irradiated tumors contained more dominant CDR3 motifs, and these motifs occupied a larger share of the repertoire than in control tumors.

The CDR3 has 11 amino acids, counting the end cysteine and phenylalanine. CDR3 DNA only is kept here, 33 bases in frame from base 1. Relative to germline, V is 4 bases shorter and J is 4 bases shorter, with 5 bases between their ends. CDR1 and CDR2 were assigned from the germline V gene as SNHLY and FYNNEI. Interpreted using the paper, the time point label stands for: tumor resected at nephrectomy. The sample's treatment or condition label, in plain terms: treatment-naive control, cytoreductive nephrectomy. The control tumors were taken from treatment-naive renal cell carcinoma patients who had cytoreductive nephrectomy with no earlier radiation. Renal cell carcinoma with clear cell pathology was present in all patients. Control tumors used for TCR sequencing were obtained from a handful of females and roughly twelve males (median age roughly 57 years, range about 40 to 90) and were resected from the early 2010s to the mid-2010s. The tumors were dissociated mechanically, digested with collagenase/hyaluronidase at 37 degrees C, processed in gentleMACS C tubes, and kept in liquid nitrogen. Genomic DNA for TCR sequencing was prepared using the QIAamp DNA Blood Mini Kit (Qiagen). Samples were included in the analyses only if all quality control checks were passed.

The immunoSEQ kit was used, according to the manufacturer's recommendations, to generate TCR beta libraries from genomic DNA. For library preparation, a first multiplex PCR was performed with proprietary primers, followed by a second PCR in which unique barcodes were added, and bead cleanups were performed after each round. A kit-provided positive control reaction and a negative control reaction were included in every sample batch. The final libraries were assessed on an Agilent 4200 TapeStation D1000 ScreenTape, pooled by volume, and quantified by qPCR. Sequencing was performed on an Illumina NextSeq500 using a MidOutput 150-cycle cartridge, with 156 Read1 cycles, 15 Index1 cycles, and the kit custom primers. The pooled library was loaded at about 0.98 pM, with an approximately 20% PhiX control spiked in. The paper's data handling went like this. Vendor-processed data were analyzed in R, with a clonotype defined as all T cells sharing the same CDR3 nucleotide sequence. For clone abundance analyses, frequencies were normalized to the 10,000 most abundant clones per sample. Before analysis, public T cell clones were removed, and these numbered fewer than six per sample on average. Dominant motif analysis used ImmunoMap with the PAM10 matrix, gap penalty 30 and homology threshold 0.3; motifs with cumulative frequency at least 0.01 counted as dominant. This immuneACCESS table, as held by TCRdb, lists in-frame sequences with V and J called but not all clones. Of the missing ones, under half trace to an unresolved V gene in checked studies; the others have no known cause. For V, J and clone size, that table is used; D and trimming come from the DNA. The sample data list about 10,000 clones, and more than 50% of these were observed just once. The ten largest make up less than 10% of the sample.

This clone has more than one count but fewer than ten. Its antigen is not yet known. No much larger clone exists at a distance of one base, and base qualities are not known. The sequence derives from a man aged 35-49 years with renal cell carcinoma. The V gene is TRBV2 and the J gene is TRBJ2-7, with the D gene call left open. Sequenced material: tumor tissue, taken from a patient whose treatment was nephrectomy without radiotherapy. The CDR3 loop reads CASSARYEQYF. The DNA reads TGTGCCAGCAGTGCTCGGTACGAGCAGTACTTC.